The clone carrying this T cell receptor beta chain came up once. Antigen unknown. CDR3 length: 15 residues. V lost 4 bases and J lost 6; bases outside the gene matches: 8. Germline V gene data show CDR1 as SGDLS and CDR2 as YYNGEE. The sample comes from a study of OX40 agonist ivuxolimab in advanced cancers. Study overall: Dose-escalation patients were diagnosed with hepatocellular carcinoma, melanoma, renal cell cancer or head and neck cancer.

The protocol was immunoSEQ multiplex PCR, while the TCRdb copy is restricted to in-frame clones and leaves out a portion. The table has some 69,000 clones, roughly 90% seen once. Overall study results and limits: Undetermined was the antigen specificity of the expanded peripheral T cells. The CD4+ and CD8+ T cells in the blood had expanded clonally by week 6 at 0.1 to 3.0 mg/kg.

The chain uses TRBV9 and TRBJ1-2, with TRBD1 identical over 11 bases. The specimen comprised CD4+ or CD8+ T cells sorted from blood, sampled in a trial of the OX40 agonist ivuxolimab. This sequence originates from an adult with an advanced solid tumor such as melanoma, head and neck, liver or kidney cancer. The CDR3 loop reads CASSTRDRGLDGYTF. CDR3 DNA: TGTGCCAGCAGCACCCGGGACAGGGGGTTGGATGGCTACACCTTC.